This T cell receptor (beta chain) was sequenced for a study of Graves' ophthalmopathy and Graves' hyperthyroidism (dated by TCRdb to the late 2010s). Context from the whole study: Peripheral blood samples were taken at the time of initial diagnosis, before any treatment was given. The study used TCR beta repertoire signatures to distinguish Graves' ophthalmopathy from Graves' hyperthyroidism and to predict progression to ophthalmopathy. In total, 135 blood samples were TCR-sequenced: some 40 ophthalmopathy, roughly 77 hyperthyroidism and some 17 hyperthyroidism-to-ophthalmopathy patients. To explore V-J signatures that separate ophthalmopathy from hyperthyroidism, a discovery set of about a hundred patients was enrolled, consisting of fewer than 45 with ophthalmopathy and fewer than 60 with stable hyperthyroidism. For independent validation, a separate cohort was made up of approximately 19 hyperthyroidism patients plus 17 patients who later progressed from hyperthyroidism to ophthalmopathy. In more than five hyperthyroidism patients, T-cell repertoires of thyroid tissue and blood were compared. Following sample collection, hyperthyroidism patients were given methimazole at a starting dose of 30 mg daily, and ophthalmopathy patients were given high-dose intravenous methylprednisolone.

V lost 7 bases and J lost 6 bases, and the count of bases not matched to a germline gene is 7. Taken from cysteine to phenylalanine, the CDR3 has 14 residues. Here the CDR3 DNA is all that survives: 42 bases in frame from base 1. CDR1 and CDR2 are drawn from the germline V gene (reference sequence): LNHDA, SQIVND. About this clonotype itself: Its antigen remains unidentified. The input lacks base qualities; no much larger clone sits a single base away.

The ophthalmopathy patients had moderately to severely active disease, with a Clinical Activity Score of 3 or higher, a NOSPECS grade of 4 or higher, and a disease duration of less than 3 months. Anyone with other autoimmune diseases, uncontrolled infections, pregnancy or lactation was excluded from the study. Diagnosis relied on clinical symptoms, serum thyroxine, TRAb, thyroid ultrasound and orbital computed tomography. Using Ficoll-Paque density gradient centrifugation, PBMCs were isolated from less than 11 ml of fresh peripheral blood. Trizol reagent was used to extract the total RNA, and its quality was then checked on an Agilent 2100 Bioanalyzer. For repertoire sequencing, the TCR beta CDR3 regions were amplified from RNA transcripts. A first-round RT-PCR used HTBI primers with the Qiagen OneStep RT-PCR kit, followed by a second-round multiplex PCR, size selection and purification. Sequencing of the libraries was carried out on an Illumina HiSeq2000 in paired-end mode with 100 bp reads. Per the source publication's procedure: SOAPnuke was used for read processing, and reads with adapters, uncalled bases, a mean Phred below 15, or no exact constant-primer or identifier match were discarded. COPE v1.2.5 was used to merge the high-quality paired reads. Clonotypes were defined as unique nucleotide sequences and were aligned to IMGT TRB V, D and J references using MiTCR v1.1. The analysis was limited to V-J combinations with a frequency above 0.0001, which together covered more than 98% of repertoires. For each V-J combination, a TCR clonal expansion and chaos score was defined as the ratio of F50 clonal expansion to chaos observed in the TCRdist matrix. Welch's t-statistics and random forest were used to reduce features to approximately 13 V-J combinations, which were fed into a naive Bayes classifier. The Morisita-Horn index was used to measure how similar the thyroid and blood repertoires were. TCRdb passed the public sequencing reads through fastp at Q25 and MiXCR, retaining productive beta sequences. Rows with one shared CDR3 protein collapse into an entry with the most common genes and DNA. None of the V and J calls come from the authors' own analysis; TCRdb made them. The sample has around 600,000 distinct CDR3 sequences on record, over 40% of them singletons. In total, the top ten clones hold 3% to 3.5% of the sample.

What the authors observed across the whole study: Sample size was not predetermined statistically, and investigators were not blinded to group allocation. Ophthalmopathy was separated from stable hyperthyroidism by the 13-signature model with 87.88% sensitivity and 81% to 84% specificity in cross-validation and with 80%/75% in the test set. In validation, the model predicted ophthalmopathy progression with about 71% sensitivity and about 77% specificity; 12 predicted patients were CT-confirmed with GO in a median of approximately 6.5 months. Among expanded thyroid clonotypes with frequency above 0.001, most also showed up in blood, which suggests that blood repertoires may reflect the thyroid immune response.

This clonotype was sampled from an adult man with Graves' ophthalmopathy. The sequence links TRBV19 to TRBJ2-7; TRBD1 matches 12 bases in the middle. Sequenced: peripheral blood. The CDR3 protein: CASTGTGGVGEQYF. The DNA sequence reads TGTGCCAGTACCGGGACAGGGGGCGTGGGCGAGCAGTACTTC.